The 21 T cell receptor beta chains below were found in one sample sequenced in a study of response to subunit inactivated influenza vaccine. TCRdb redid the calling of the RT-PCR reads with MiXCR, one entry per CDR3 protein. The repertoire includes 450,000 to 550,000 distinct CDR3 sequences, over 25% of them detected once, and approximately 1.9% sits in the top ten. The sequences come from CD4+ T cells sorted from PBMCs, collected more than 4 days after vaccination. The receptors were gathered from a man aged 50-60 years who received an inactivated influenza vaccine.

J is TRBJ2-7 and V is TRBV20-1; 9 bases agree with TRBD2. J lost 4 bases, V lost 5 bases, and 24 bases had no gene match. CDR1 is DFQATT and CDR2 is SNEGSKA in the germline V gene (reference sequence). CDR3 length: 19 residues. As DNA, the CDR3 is TGCAGTGCTCCCCGACTGCCAGCGGGGGGTCCACAAGCCTCTTACGAGCAGTACTTC. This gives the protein CSAPRLPAGGPQASYEQYF.

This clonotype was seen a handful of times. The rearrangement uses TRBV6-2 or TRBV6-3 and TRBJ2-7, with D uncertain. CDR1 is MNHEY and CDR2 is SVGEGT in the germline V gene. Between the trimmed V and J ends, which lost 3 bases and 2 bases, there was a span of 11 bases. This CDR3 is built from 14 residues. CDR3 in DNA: TGTGCCAGCAGTTATGTGGGCAGCGCCTACGAGCAGTACTTC. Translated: CASSYVGSAYEQYF.

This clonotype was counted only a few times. CDR3 amino acids: CASSPRSGRLDTEAFF. CDR3 nucleotide sequence: TGCGCCAGCAGCCCCCGGAGCGGCAGGCTAGACACTGAAGCTTTCTTT. J is TRBJ1-1 and V is TRBV4-3; D unclear. V was pared by 4 bases and J by 3 bases, with 18 bases between. The length of the CDR3 is 16 residues. Germline V lookup: CDR1 LGHNA, CDR2 YSLEER.

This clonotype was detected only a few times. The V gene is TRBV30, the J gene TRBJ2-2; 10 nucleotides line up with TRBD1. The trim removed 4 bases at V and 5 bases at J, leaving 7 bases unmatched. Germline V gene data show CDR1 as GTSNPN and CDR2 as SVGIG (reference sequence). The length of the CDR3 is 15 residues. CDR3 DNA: TGTGCCTGGACCCTGACAGGGGGCTTTACCGGGGAGCTGTTTTTT. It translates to CAWTLTGGFTGELFF.

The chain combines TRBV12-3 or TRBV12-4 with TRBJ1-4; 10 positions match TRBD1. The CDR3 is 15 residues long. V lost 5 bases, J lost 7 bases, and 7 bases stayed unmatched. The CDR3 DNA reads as TGTGCCAGCAGTGCCCGACAGGGGGCAGGTGAAAAACTGTTTTTT. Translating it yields CASSARQGAGEKLFF.

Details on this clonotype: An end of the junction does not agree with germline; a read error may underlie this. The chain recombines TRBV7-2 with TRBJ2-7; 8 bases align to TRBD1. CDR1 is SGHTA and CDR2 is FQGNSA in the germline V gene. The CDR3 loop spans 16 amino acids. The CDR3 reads CASSPGRGRISHEQYF. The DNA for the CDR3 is TGTGCCAGCAGCCCCGGCAGGGGGCGAATCTCCCACGAGCAGTACTTC. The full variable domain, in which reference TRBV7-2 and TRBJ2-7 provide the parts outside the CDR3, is GAGVSQSPSNKVTEKGKDVELRCDPISGHTALYWYRQSLGQGLEFLIYFQGNSAPDKSGLPSDRFSAERTGGSVSTLTIQRTQQEDSAVYLCASSPGRGRISHEQYFGPGTRLTVT.

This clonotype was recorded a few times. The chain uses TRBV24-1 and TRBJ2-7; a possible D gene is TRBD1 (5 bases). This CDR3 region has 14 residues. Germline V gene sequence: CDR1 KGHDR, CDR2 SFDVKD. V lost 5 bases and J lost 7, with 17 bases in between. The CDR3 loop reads CATSGPIQGSEQYF. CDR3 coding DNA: TGTGCCACCAGTGGCCCGATCCAGGGTTCAGAGCAGTACTTC.

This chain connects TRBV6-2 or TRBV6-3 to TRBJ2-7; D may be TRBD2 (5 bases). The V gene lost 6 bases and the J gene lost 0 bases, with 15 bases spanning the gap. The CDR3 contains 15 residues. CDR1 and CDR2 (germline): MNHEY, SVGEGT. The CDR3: CASRDFSKGSYEQYF. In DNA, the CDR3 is TGTGCCAGCAGGGACTTCTCTAAGGGCTCCTACGAGCAGTACTTC.

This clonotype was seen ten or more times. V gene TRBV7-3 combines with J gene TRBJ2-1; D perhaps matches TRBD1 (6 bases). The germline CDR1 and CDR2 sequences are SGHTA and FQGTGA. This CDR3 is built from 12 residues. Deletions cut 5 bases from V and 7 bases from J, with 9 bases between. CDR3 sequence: CASSLDSNEQFF. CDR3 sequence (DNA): TGTGCCAGCAGCCTGGACAGTAATGAGCAGTTCTTC.

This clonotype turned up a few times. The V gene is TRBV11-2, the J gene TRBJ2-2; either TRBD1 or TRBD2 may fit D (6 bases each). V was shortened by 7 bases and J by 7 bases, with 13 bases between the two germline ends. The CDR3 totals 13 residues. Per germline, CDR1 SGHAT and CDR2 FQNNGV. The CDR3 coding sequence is TGTGCCAGCACGAGGGGGGCAAGCGGGGAGCTGTTTTTT. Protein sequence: CASTRGASGELFF.

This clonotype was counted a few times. As DNA, the CDR3 is TGCAGTGCACGTGACGATGGGGGAGCGGGAGGGCAAACCGGGGAGCTGTTTTTT. The encoded protein is CSARDDGGAGGQTGELFF. The J gene is TRBJ2-2, the V gene TRBV20-1, with 10 bases that match TRBD2. This CDR3 comprises 18 residues. V dropped 6 bases and J dropped 5; count of bases not matched to a gene: 18. Germline V gene sequence: CDR1 DFQATT, CDR2 SNEGSKA (reference sequence).

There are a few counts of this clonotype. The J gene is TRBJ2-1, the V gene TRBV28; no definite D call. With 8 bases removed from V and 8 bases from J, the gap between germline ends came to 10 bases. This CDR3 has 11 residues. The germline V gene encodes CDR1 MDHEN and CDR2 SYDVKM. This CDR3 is CASRSMYEQFF. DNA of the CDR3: TGTGCCAGCCGATCGATGTATGAGCAGTTCTTC.

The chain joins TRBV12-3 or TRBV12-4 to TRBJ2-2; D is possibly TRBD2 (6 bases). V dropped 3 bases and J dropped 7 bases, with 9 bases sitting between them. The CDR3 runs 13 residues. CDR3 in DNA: TGTGCCAGCAGTTTTTCGGAGGGCGGGGAGCTGTTTTTT. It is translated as CASSFSEGGELFF.

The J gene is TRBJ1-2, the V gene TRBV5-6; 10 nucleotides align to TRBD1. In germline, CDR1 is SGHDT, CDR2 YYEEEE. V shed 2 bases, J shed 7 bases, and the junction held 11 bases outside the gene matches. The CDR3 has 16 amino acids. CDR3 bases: TGTGCCAGCAGCTTCGGCAGTAAGACAGGGGGCAGTGGCTACACCTTC. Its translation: CASSFGSKTGGSGYTF.

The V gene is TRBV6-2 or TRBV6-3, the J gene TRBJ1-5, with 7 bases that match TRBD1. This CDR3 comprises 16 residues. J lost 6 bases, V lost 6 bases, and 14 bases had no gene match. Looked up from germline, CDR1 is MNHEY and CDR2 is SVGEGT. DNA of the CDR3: TGTGCCAGCAGGTCACACAGGGGAAGTCCGTTTCAGCCCCAGCATTTT. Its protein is CASRSHRGSPFQPQHF.

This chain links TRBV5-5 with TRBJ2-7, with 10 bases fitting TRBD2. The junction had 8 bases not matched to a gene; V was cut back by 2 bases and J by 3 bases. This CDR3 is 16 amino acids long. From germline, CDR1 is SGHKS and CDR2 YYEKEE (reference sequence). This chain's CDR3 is CASSLVAGGVSYEQYF. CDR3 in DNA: TGTGCCAGCAGCTTAGTAGCGGGAGGTGTTAGCTACGAGCAGTACTTC. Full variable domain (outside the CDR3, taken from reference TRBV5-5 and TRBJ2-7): DAGVTQSPTHLIKTRGQQVTLRCSPISGHKSVSWYQQVLGQGPQFIFQYYEKEERGRGNFPDRFSARQFPNYSSELNVNALLLGDSALYLCASSLVAGGVSYEQYFGPGTRLTVT.

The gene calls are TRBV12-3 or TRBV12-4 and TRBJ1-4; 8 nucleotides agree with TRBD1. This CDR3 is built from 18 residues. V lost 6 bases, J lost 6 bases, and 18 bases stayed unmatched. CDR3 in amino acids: CASRQGQGRPRADEKLFF. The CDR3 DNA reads TGTGCCAGCAGACAAGGACAGGGTCGGCCGCGCGCGGATGAAAAACTGTTTTTT.

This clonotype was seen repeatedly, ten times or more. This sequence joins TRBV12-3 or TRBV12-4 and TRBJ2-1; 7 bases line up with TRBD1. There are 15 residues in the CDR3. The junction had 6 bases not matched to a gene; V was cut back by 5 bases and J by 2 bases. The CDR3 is CASSPDGTAYNEQFF. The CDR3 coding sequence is TGTGCCAGCAGTCCCGACGGGACAGCCTACAATGAGCAGTTCTTC.

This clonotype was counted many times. CDR3 region: CSAAKTGGLDEQYF. DNA for the CDR3: TGCAGTGCCGCCAAAACAGGGGGGCTGGACGAGCAGTACTTC. This chain links TRBV20-1 with TRBJ2-7, with 8 bases lining up with TRBD1. This CDR3 has 14 residues. From germline, CDR1 is DFQATT and CDR2 SNEGSKA (reference sequence). V shed 6 bases, J shed 5 bases, and the junction held 12 bases outside the gene matches.

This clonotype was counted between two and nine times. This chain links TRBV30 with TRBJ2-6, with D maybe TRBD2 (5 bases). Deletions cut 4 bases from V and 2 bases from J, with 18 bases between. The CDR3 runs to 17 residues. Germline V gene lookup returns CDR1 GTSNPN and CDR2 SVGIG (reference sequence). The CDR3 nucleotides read TGTGCCTGGACCGCCCCGTGGGGAGTGGCTGGGGCCAACGTCCTGACTTTC. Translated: CAWTAPWGVAGANVLTF.

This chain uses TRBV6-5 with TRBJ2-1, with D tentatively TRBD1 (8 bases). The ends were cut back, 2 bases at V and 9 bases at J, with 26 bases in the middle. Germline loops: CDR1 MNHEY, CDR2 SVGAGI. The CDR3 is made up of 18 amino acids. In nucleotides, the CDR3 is TGTGCCAGCAGTTACACAGGGGGGGGGAGCCTCCCCGGCAGTGAGCAGTTCTTC. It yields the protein CASSYTGGGSLPGSEQFF.